The 3 T cell receptor beta chains reported below all come from one sample, sequenced in a study. Tregs were sorted as CD4+CD25+CD127-/low cells. TCRdb used MiXCR to reprocess the 5' RACE reads, holding one entry per CDR3 protein. This table holds around 34,000 distinct CDR3 sequences, 25% to 30% found once. Sequenced sample: tumor-infiltrating Tregs sorted from the breast tumor. The source is a female donor with breast cancer.

This clonotype showed up many times. The chain combines TRBV29-1 with TRBJ2-7; the match to TRBD1 covers 9 bases. V trimming: 2 bases; J trimming: 1 base; junction bases outside the gene matches: 3. The length of the CDR3 is 14 residues. Germline-derived CDR1 and CDR2 are SQVTM and ANQGSEA. The CDR3 coding sequence is TGCAGCGTTGAACTTGGACAGGGGTCCTACGAGCAGTACTTC. It translates to CSVELGQGSYEQYF.

Regarding this clonotype: A single base separates this from a much larger clone, so it may be a read error. V is TRBV14 and J is TRBJ2-6, with D uncertain. The CDR3 sequence is 16 residues long. The germline V gene has CDR1 SGHDN and CDR2 FVKESK. This chain's CDR3 is CACSQALYSGANVLTF. DNA for the CDR3: TGTGCCTGCAGCCAAGCTCTGTACTCTGGGGCCAACGTCCTGACTTTC.

On this clonotype: Given a much more abundant clone one base away, this may be a read error. This chain connects TRBV11-3 to TRBJ2-1, with 7 bases identical to TRBD2. The CDR3 spans 17 residues. Per the germline V gene, CDR1 is SGHNT and CDR2 is YENEEA. CDR3 in amino acids: CASSLKGGGDPGYEQLF. CDR3 nucleotides: TGTGCCAGCAGCTTAAAAGGCGGGGGAGACCCAGGGTATGAGCAGCTCTTC.